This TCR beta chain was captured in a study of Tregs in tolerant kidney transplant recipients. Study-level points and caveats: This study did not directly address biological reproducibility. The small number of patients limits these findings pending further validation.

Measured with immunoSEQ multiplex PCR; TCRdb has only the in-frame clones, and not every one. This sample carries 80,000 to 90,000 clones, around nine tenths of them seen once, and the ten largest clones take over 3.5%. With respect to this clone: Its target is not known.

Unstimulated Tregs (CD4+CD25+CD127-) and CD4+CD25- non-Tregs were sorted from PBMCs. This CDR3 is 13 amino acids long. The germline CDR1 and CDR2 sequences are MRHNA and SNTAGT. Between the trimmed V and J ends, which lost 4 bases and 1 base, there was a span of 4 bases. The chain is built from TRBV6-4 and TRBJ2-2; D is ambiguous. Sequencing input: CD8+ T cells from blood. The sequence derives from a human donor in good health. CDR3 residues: CASSVGNTGELFF. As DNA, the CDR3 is TGTGCCAGCAGTGTCGGGAACACCGGGGAGCTGTTTTTT.